This TCR beta chain appears in the sequencing data of a study of blood T cell repertoires in COVID-19. Looking at the study overall: Acute and convalescent COVID-19 samples came from the United States, Italy and Spain. PBMCs, B-cell-depleted T cells, or T cells provided the cDNA or gDNA that made up the material.

As processed by the authors: Reference gene primer amplification in the assay estimated nucleated cell counts. Clones were read by immunoSEQ multiplex PCR, and TCRdb kept only the in-frame ones, dropping some. V and J calls and clone size are as listed in that table; D and trimming were resolved from the DNA. The table shows tens of thousands of clones, with more than 60% occurring only once. This clone was seen a few times. The receptor was isolated from a woman in her forties or fifties with active or convalescent COVID-19. The sample taken for sequencing was peripheral blood.

CDR3 nucleotides: TGTGCCAGTAGTATTTTTAACCCCCAGAATGAGCAGTTCTTC. Amino acid sequence: CASSIFNPQNEQFF. This chain joins TRBV19 and TRBJ2-1, with D uncertain. Germline loops: CDR1 LNHDA, CDR2 SQIVND (reference sequence). V gave up 3 bases and J gave up 7 bases, with 13 bases separating them. The CDR3 extends over 14 amino acids.